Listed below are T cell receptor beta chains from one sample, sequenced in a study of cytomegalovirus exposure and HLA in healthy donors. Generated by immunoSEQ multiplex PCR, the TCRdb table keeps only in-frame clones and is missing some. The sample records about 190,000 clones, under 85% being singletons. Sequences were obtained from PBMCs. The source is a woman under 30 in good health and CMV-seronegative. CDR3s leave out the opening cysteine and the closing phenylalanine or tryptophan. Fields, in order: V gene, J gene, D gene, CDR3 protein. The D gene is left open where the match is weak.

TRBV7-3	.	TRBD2	ASSFQREDEQY
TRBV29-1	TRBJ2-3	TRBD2	SVEGGLAGGPFTDTQY
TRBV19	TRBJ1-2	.	ASSLRVKDGYT
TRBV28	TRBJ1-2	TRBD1	ASRRRDRVYGYT
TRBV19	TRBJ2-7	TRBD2	ASSMSGGYEQY
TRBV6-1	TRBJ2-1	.	ASSEAEAGGEQF
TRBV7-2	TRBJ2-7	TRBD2	ASSPARVGASGYEQY
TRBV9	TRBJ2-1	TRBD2	ASSRGTSGDYNEQF
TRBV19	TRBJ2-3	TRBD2	ASSIDGRGGLNTQY
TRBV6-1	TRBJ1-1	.	ASSEVGGTNTEAF
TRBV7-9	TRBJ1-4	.	SSSLITRGTDEKLF
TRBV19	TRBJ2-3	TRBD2	ASSASGRRLY
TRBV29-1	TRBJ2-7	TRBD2	SVSNGTRSYEQY
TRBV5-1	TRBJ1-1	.	ASSLDPGETEAF
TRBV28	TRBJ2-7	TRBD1	ASSDRAPYEQY
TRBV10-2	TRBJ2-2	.	ASSVRRDYTGELF
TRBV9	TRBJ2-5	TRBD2	ASSVVPTSGQETQY
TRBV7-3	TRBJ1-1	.	ASSLSLWGTQEAF
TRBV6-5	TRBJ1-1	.	ASSYNRNTEAF
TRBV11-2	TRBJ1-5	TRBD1	ASSPTGAEGQPQH
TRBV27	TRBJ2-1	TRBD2	ASSPPGLASYNEQF
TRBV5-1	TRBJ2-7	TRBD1	ASSLEGWDSSYEQY